These 3 T cell receptor beta chains originate from one sample sequenced in a study of shared clonotypes between healthy human individuals. Sequencing was performed with immunoSEQ multiplex PCR; in TCRdb, only in-frame clones are kept and a portion is missing. This sample has around 2,100,000 clones, with less than 95% found just once. Cells designated naive CD8 were CD45RO-negative and were positively selected for CCR7, with terminally differentiated effector memory CD45RA+ cells excluded. The sequenced sample was naive CD8+ T cells sorted from blood. The receptors here all came from a man younger than 35 in good health.

This clone appeared a few times. This chain uses TRBV27 with TRBJ2-7; 8 bases are shared with TRBD2. Germline CDR1 and CDR2: MNHEY and SMNVEV (reference sequence). Trimming cost V 3 bases and J 1 base; bases outside gene matches: 2. This CDR3 comprises 14 residues. The CDR3 reads CASSFGGASYEQYF. DNA for the CDR3: TGTGCCAGCAGTTTCGGGGGGGCATCCTACGAGCAGTACTTC.

V is TRBV9 and J is TRBJ2-5, with 7 bases lining up with TRBD1. This CDR3 has 16 amino acids. CDR1 and CDR2 (germline): SGDLS, YYNGEE. Trimming cost V 3 bases and J 4 bases; bases outside gene matches: 12. CDR3 protein: CASSALLTGAGETQYF. As DNA, the CDR3 is TGTGCCAGCAGCGCCCTTCTAACAGGGGCGGGAGAGACCCAGTACTTC. Drawing the rest from reference TRBV9 and TRBJ2-5, the complete variable domain is DSGVTQTPKHLITATGQRVTLRCSPRSGDLSVYWYQQSLDQGLQFLIQYYNGEERAKGNILERFSAQQFPDLHSELNLSSLELGDSALYFCASSALLTGAGETQYFGPGTRLLVL.

This clone was recorded once. This sequence joins TRBV18 and TRBJ2-7; 11 bases fit TRBD1. J lost 2 bases, V lost 3 bases, and 3 bases had no gene match. There are 15 residues in the CDR3. CDR1 is KGHSH, CDR2 LQKENI, per germline. The CDR3 is CASSPRDRGTYEQYF. The CDR3 bases are TGTGCCAGCTCACCCCGGGACAGGGGGACCTACGAGCAGTACTTC.